These 16 T cell receptor beta chains were all obtained from the same sample, sequenced in a study of post-analysis software for immune sequencing data. General study points: About five TRBV segments appeared more often in patients than in controls, and TRBV5-6, TRBV5-1 and TRBV20-1 were among these.

cDNA libraries for TCR beta contained unique molecular identifiers. TCRdb recomputed calls from the PCR reads with MiXCR, one row per CDR3 protein. The sample gives roughly 580,000 distinct CDR3 sequences, roughly two fifths of which show up once; around 1.7% is in the top ten. These receptors' targets are unknown. Input material: blood. These receptors were obtained from a girl aged 5 to 17 with multiple sclerosis.

There are a few counts of this clonotype. The rearrangement uses TRBV27 and TRBJ2-7; unclear D gene. Between the trimmed V and J ends, which lost 6 bases and 1 base, there was a span of 13 bases. Germline V lookup: CDR1 MNHEY, CDR2 SMNVEV (reference sequence). The CDR3 covers 14 residues. CDR3 in DNA: TGTGCCAGCAGCCCGGAACGACATTCCTACGAGCAGTACTTC. It is translated as CASSPERHSYEQYF.

This clonotype was picked up a small number of times. The chain employs TRBV27 and TRBJ2-7; possible D gene TRBD2, 6 bases. From germline, CDR1 is MNHEY and CDR2 SMNVEV (reference sequence). Trimming cost V 4 bases and J 3 bases, with 19 bases left between them. CDR3 size: 16 residues. The CDR3: CASSSLRSHGGYEQYF. CDR3 bases: TGTGCCAGCAGTTCCCTCCGGTCTCACGGGGGCTACGAGCAGTACTTC.

The chain employs TRBV12-3 or TRBV12-4 and TRBJ1-1; D call uncertain. Trimming left V 3 bases short and J 1 base short, with 9 bases between. The CDR3 is 14 amino acids. This CDR3 is CASSFSSGNTEAFF. The CDR3 DNA is TGTGCCAGCAGTTTCAGCAGCGGGAACACTGAAGCTTTCTTT.

CDR3: CASSELAVTYNEQFF. In nucleotides, the CDR3 is TGTGCCAGCAGTGAACTAGCGGTGACCTACAATGAGCAGTTCTTC. This chain joins TRBV2 and TRBJ2-1; 7 nucleotides line up with TRBD2. Germline lookup yields CDR1 SNHLY and CDR2 FYNNEI. V was pared by 2 bases and J by 2 bases, with 3 bases of the junction left unmatched. CDR3 length: 15 residues.

Comment on this clonotype: Possible read error: a much larger clone is one base away. V gene TRBV12-3 or TRBV12-4 combines with J gene TRBJ2-7, with TRBD2 matching 7 bases. The CDR3 runs to 14 residues. The CDR3 loop reads CAGRAGVSSYEQYF. The CDR3 nucleotides are TGTGCCGGCAGGGCGGGAGTCAGCTCCTACGAGCAGTACTTC.

In this sample, this clonotype turned up once. For the CDR3, the DNA is TGTGCCAGCAGCGTAGCCGGAGAGCAGTTCTTC. It translates to CASSVAGEQFF. The chain combines TRBV9 with TRBJ2-1; D is ambiguous. The CDR3 sequence is 11 residues long. The V and J ends lost 0 bases and 10 bases respectively, with 5 bases between them. The germline CDR1 and CDR2 sequences are SGDLS and YYNGEE.

This clonotype was detected only a few times. J is TRBJ2-7 and V is TRBV28, with D hard to call. Between the trimmed V and J ends, which lost 3 bases and 2 bases, there was a span of 5 bases. Germline assignment: CDR1 MDHEN and CDR2 SYDVKM. This CDR3 is 12 amino acids long. The CDR3 DNA reads TGTGCCAGCAGTTTTCAGCCCTACGAGCAGTACTTC. Amino acid sequence: CASSFQPYEQYF.

This clonotype showed up just a few times. The chain's CDR3 is CASRLRGDRGQPQHF. For the CDR3, the DNA is TGTGCCAGCAGGCTACGGGGGGACAGGGGGCAGCCCCAGCATTTT. The V and J genes are TRBV6-6 and TRBJ1-5; TRBD1 matches at 11 bases. The CDR3 contains 15 residues. CDR1 and CDR2 (germline): MNHNY, SVGAGI (reference sequence). Germline trimming cut 6 bases from V and 7 bases from J; bases unmatched to any gene: 8.

This sequence joins TRBV6-6 and TRBJ2-1; 9 bases are a match to TRBD2. Germline V lookup: CDR1 MNHNY, CDR2 SVGAGI (reference sequence). With V trimmed by 0 bases and J by 8 bases, 11 bases remained unmatched. There are 17 residues in the CDR3. The CDR3 region is CASSYSQAGGMVDEQFF. The CDR3 DNA follows: TGTGCCAGCAGTTACTCACAAGCGGGAGGTATGGTTGATGAGCAGTTCTTC.

For this clonotype: This is likely a read error, given that the CDR3 carries no conserved phenylalanine or tryptophan at its end. Because the CDR3's place on the DNA is in doubt, the DNA is left out and the CDR3 is given as listed by TCRdb. The chain is built from TRBV28 and TRBJ2-5. Germline CDR1 reads MDHEN; CDR2 reads SYDVKM. 11 amino acids form the CDR3, both terminal residues included. The CDR3 region is CASSFLETQYC.

The chain joins TRBV28 to TRBJ1-2; 10 bases are a match to TRBD1. Trimming at V came to 5 bases and at J to 7 bases, leaving 7 bases not matched to a gene. Germline values: CDR1 MDHEN, CDR2 SYDVKM. The CDR3 extends over 14 amino acids. CDR3 residues: CASSDPGQGGGYTF. The CDR3, as DNA: TGTGCCAGCAGTGACCCAGGACAGGGGGGTGGCTACACCTTC.

The CDR3 loop is CASSQFSREAFF. The DNA for the CDR3 is TGCGCCAGCAGCCAATTCTCGCGAGAAGCTTTCTTT. This chain joins TRBV4-1 and TRBJ1-1; unclear D gene. Trimming took 2 bases from V and 8 from J, leaving 9 bases between them. The CDR3 contains 12 residues. Per germline, CDR1 MGHRA and CDR2 YSYEKL.

As for this clonotype: A junction end diverges from the germline sequence, so it may reflect a read error. V is TRBV12-3 or TRBV12-4 and J is TRBJ2-5; 12 positions agree with TRBD2. The CDR3 sequence is 14 residues long. CDR3 DNA: TGTGCCGGCAGGCAGACTAGCGGGAGAGAGACCCAGTACTTC. This sequence encodes CAGRQTSGRETQYF.

V and J are TRBV5-1 and TRBJ2-1; 8 bases fit TRBD1. This CDR3 has 17 amino acids. The V and J ends lost 2 bases and 3 bases, in that order; junction bases with no gene match: 10. Germline loops: CDR1 SGHRS, CDR2 YFSETQ. CDR3 amino acids: CASSLHFGQGGYNEQFF. The DNA of the CDR3 is TGCGCCAGCAGCTTACACTTCGGACAGGGAGGCTACAATGAGCAGTTCTTC.

V and J are TRBV9 and TRBJ2-1; 7 nucleotides match TRBD2. Germline assignment: CDR1 SGDLS and CDR2 YYNGEE. Unmatched junction bases numbered 3, after V lost 1 base and J lost 5 bases. CDR3 length: 14 residues. CDR3 protein: CASSVTGRDNEQFF. CDR3 bases: TGTGCCAGCAGCGTAACGGGGAGGGACAATGAGCAGTTCTTC.

This clonotype has more than one count but fewer than ten. The chain employs TRBV10-3 and TRBJ1-4, with 8 nucleotides matching TRBD1. Germline V gene lookup returns CDR1 ENHRY and CDR2 SYGVKD. V was pared by 4 bases and J by 5 bases, with 3 bases of the junction left unmatched. The CDR3 contains 14 residues. This CDR3 reads CAISARTGNEKLFF. In DNA form, the CDR3 reads TGTGCCATCAGTGCACGGACAGGGAATGAAAAACTGTTTTTT.